This T cell receptor (beta chain) emerged from a study of vaccination and CD4 T cells after COVID-19. Whole-study context: Overlapping peptides covering the spike proteins of SARS-CoV-2, HCoV-NL63, HCoV-OC43 and HCoV-229E were added to stimulate cells.

The assay that was used to sequence DNA from cultured CD4+ T cells was the Oncomine TCR Beta short-read assay. TCRdb recomputed calls from the PCR reads with MiXCR, one row per CDR3 protein. The sample gives roughly 18,000 distinct CDR3 sequences, 40% to 50% of which show up once; roughly 6.7% is in the top ten. Treatment: roughly ten-day PBMC culture with coronavirus spike peptide pools or control peptides (ViraFEST assay). ViraFEST sequenced TCRs after peptide-pool expansion of antigen-specific T cells. Upon completion of roughly ten days of culture, CD4+ T cells were isolated via negative selection. Trimming cost V 4 bases and J 6 bases, with 27 bases left between them. The CDR3 sequence is 18 residues long. Germline lookup yields CDR1 SEHNR and CDR2 FQNEAQ (reference sequence). As concerns this clonotype: Its specificity is unknown.

V and J are TRBV7-9 and TRBJ1-2; D ambiguous. The TCR originated in a human donor who had recovered from COVID-19. The sequencing used CD4+ T cells from blood, cultured in vitro, collected after SARS-CoV-2 vaccination. The DNA for the CDR3 is TGTGCCAGCAGCTCGGATTTCGCCAAGAATCGCCTGAATAATGGCTACACCTTC. It translates to CASSSDFAKNRLNNGYTF.